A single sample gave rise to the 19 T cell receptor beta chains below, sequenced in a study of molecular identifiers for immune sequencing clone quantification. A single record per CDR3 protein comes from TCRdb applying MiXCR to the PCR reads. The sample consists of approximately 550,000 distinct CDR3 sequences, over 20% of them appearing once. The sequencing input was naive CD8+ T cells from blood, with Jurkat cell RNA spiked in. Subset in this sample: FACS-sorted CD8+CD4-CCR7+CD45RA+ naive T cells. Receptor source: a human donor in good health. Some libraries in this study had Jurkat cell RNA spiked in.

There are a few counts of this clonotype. CDR3 loop: CASSPMTGGSYEQYF. DNA for the CDR3: TGTGCCAGCAGCCCAATGACGGGGGGCTCCTACGAGCAGTACTTC. This rearrangement joins TRBV7-9 to TRBJ2-7, with TRBD2 matching 7 bases. The J segment lost 0 bases and the V segment lost 5 bases, leaving 7 bases of the junction unmatched. CDR1 is SEHNR, CDR2 FQNEAQ, per germline (reference sequence). The length of the CDR3 is 15 residues.

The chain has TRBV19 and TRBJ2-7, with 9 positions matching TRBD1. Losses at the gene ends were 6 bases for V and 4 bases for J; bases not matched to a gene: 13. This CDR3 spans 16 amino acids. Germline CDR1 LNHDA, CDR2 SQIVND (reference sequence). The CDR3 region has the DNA TGTGCCAGTAGCCCGTCCGGGACAGGGTATGGGTACGAGCAGTACTTC. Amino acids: CASSPSGTGYGYEQYF.

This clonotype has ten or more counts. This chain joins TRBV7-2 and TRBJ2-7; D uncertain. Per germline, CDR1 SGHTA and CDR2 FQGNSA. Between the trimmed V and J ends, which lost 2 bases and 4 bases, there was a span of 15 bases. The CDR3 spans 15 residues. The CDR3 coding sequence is TGTGCCAGCAGCTTAACCCGCCCCGAAGGGTACGAGCAGTACTTC. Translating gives CASSLTRPEGYEQYF. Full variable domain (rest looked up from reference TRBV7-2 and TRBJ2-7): GAGVSQSPSNKVTEKGKDVELRCDPISGHTALYWYRQSLGQGLEFLIYFQGNSAPDKSGLPSDRFSAERTGGSVSTLTIQRTQQEDSAVYLCASSLTRPEGYEQYFGPGTRLTVT.

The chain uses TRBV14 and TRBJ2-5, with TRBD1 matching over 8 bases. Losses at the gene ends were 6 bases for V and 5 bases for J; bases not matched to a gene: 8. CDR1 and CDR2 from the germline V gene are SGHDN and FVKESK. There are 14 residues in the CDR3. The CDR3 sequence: CASSEGQGVETQYF. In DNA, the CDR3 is TGTGCCAGCAGTGAAGGACAGGGAGTCGAGACCCAGTACTTC.

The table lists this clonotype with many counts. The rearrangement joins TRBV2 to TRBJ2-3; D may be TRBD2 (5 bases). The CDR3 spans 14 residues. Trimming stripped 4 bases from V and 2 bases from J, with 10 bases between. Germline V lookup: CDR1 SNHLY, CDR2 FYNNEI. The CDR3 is CASSAGRDTDTQYF. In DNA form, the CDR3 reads TGTGCCAGCAGTGCCGGACGGGACACAGATACGCAGTATTTT. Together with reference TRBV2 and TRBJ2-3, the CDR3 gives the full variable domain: EPEVTQTPSHQVTQMGQEVILRCVPISNHLYFYWYRQILGQKVEFLVSFYNNEISEKSEIFDDQFSVERPDGSNFTLKIRSTKLEDSAMYFCASSAGRDTDTQYFGPGTRLTVL.

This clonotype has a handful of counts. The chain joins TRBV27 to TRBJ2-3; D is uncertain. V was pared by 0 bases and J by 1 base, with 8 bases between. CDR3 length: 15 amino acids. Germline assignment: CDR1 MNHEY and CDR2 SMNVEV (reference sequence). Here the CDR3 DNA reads TGTGCCAGCAGTTTATCCTCCAGTGGCACAGATACGCAGTATTTT. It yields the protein CASSLSSSGTDTQYF.

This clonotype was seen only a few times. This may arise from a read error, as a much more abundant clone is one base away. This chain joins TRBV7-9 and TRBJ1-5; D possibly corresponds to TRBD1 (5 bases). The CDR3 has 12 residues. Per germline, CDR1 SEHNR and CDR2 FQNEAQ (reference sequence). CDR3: CASSQFAGPRHF. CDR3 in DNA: TGTGCCAGCAGCCAGTTCGCGGGGCCCCGGCATTTT.

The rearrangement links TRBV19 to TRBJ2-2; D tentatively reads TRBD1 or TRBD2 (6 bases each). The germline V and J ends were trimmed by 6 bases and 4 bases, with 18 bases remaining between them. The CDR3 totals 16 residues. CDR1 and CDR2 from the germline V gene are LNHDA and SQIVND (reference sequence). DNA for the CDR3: TGTGCCAGTAGCCTCGGGGGCCGATCGGGCACCGGGGAGCTGTTTTTT. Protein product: CASSLGGRSGTGELFF.

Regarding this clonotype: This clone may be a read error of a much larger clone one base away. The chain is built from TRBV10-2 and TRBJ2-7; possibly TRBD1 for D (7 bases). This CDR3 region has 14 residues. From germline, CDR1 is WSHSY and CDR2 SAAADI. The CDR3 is CASGEWRGRWEQYF. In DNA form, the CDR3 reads TGCGCCAGCGGTGAGTGGAGGGGGCGTTGGGAGCAGTACTTC.

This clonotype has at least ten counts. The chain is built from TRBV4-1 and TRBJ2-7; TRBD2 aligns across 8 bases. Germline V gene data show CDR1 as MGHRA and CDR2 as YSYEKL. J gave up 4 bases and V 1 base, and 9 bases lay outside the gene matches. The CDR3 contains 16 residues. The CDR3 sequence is CASSQVTTSEKYEQYF. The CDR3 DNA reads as TGCGCCAGCAGCCAAGTTACGACTAGCGAGAAGTACGAGCAGTACTTC.

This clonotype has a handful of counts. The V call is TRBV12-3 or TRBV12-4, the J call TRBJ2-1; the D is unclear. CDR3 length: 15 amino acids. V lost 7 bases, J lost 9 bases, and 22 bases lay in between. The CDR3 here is CASIPSGYQVGEQFF. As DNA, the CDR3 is TGTGCCAGCATTCCTTCGGGCTACCAAGTAGGTGAGCAGTTCTTC.

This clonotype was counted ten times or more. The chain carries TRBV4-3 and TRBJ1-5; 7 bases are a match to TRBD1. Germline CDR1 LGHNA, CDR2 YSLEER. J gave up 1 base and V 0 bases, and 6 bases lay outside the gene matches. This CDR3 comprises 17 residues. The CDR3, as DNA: TGCGCCAGCAGCCAAGATAGTGCGGGACAGAGCAATCAGCCCCAGCATTTT. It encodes CASSQDSAGQSNQPQHF.

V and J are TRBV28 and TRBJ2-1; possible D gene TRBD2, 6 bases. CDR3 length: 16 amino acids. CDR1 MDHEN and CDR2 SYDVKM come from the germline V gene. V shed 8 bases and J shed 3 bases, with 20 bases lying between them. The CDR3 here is CASVNRPGLSYNEQFF. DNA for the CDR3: TGTGCCAGCGTAAACAGACCGGGACTCAGCTACAATGAGCAGTTCTTC.

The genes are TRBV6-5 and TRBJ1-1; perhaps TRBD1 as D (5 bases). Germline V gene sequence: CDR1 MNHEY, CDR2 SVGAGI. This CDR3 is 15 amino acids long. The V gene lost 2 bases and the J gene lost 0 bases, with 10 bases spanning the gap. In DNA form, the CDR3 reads TGTGCCAGCAGTTACGTCGGAGGGGTGAACACTGAAGCTTTCTTT. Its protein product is CASSYVGGVNTEAFF.

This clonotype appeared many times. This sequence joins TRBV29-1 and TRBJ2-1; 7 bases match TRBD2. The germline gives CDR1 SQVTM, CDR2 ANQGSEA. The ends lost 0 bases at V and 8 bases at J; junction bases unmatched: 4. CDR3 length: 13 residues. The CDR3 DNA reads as TGCAGCGTTGAAGAGGGACTACTATATGAGCAGTTCTTC. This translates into CSVEEGLLYEQFF.

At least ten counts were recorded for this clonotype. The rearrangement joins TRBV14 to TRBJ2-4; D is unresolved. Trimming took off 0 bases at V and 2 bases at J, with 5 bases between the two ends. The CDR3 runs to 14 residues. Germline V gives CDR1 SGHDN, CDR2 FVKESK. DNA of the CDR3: TGTGCCAGCAGCCAAGATTGGACCAAAAACATTCAGTACTTC. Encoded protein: CASSQDWTKNIQYF.

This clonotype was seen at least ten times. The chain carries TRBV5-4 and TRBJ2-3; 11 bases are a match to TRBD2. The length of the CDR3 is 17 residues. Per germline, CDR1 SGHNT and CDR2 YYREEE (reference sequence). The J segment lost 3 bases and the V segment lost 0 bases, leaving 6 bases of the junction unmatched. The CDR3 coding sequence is TGTGCCAGCAGCTTGGCGCTAGCGGGGGGCAGGACAGATACGCAGTATTTT. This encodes CASSLALAGGRTDTQYF.

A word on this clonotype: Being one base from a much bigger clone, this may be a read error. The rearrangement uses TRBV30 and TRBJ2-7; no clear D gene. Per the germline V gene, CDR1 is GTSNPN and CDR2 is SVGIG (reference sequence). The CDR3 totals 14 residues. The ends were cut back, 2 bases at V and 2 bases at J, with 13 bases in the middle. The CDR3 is CAWSPVLRAYEQYF. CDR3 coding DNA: TGTGCCTGGAGTCCTGTCTTGCGAGCCTACGAGCAGTACTTC.

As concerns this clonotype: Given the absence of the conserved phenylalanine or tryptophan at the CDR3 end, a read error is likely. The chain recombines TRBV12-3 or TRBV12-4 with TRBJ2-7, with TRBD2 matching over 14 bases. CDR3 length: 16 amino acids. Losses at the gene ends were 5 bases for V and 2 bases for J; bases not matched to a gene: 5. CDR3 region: CASSGGGLAGAYEQYL. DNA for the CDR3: TGTGCCAGCAGTGGCGGGGGACTAGCGGGGGCCTACGAGCAGTACCTC.